The clone carrying this T cell receptor (beta chain) was observed a single time. Germline CDR1 and CDR2: SEHNR and FQNEAQ (reference sequence). The CDR3 loop spans 16 amino acids. The junction had 13 bases not matched to a gene; V was cut back by 5 bases and J by 7 bases. The source of the sample is a study of cytomegalovirus exposure and HLA in healthy donors. Assay: immunoSEQ multiplex PCR; the TCRdb copy retains only in-frame clones and omits some. The sample yields 80,000 or so clones, 90% to 95% seen once. Specimen: PBMCs. This chain uses TRBV7-9 with TRBJ2-5, with TRBD2 identical over 10 bases. This clonotype was obtained from a woman between 18 and 29 years old in good health and CMV-seronegative. The CDR3 loop reads CASSPPLAGAGGTQYF. In nucleotides, the CDR3 is TGTGCCAGCAGCCCACCTCTAGCGGGAGCCGGGGGGACCCAGTACTTC. The full variable domain, with the rest looked up from reference TRBV7-9 and TRBJ2-5, is DTGVSQNPRHKITKRGQNVTFRCDPISEHNRLYWYRQTLGQGPEFLTYFQNEAQLEKSRLLSDRFSAERPKGSFSTLEIQRTEQGDSAMYLCASSPPLAGAGGTQYFGPGTRLLVL.